The source of this T cell receptor beta chain is a study of control samples from healthy donors and cancer patients. V was trimmed by 7 bases and J by 5 bases, leaving 15 bases between them. From germline, CDR1 is SEHNR and CDR2 FQNEAQ (reference sequence). This CDR3 is 13 amino acids long. The data were produced by immunoSEQ multiplex PCR, yet TCRdb's version contains in-frame clones alone and is incomplete. There are about 150,000 clones in the sample; approximately 93% occur only once, and more than 4.5% lies in the top ten. The sample consisted of blood. This chain connects TRBV7-9 to TRBJ2-7; D is possibly TRBD2 (7 bases). The clonotype was recovered from a man between 18 and 29 years old in good health. The CDR3 sequence is CASTRSGGNEQYF. In nucleotides, the CDR3 is TGTGCCAGCACCCGATCGGGGGGCAACGAGCAGTACTTC. Variable domain in full (rest from reference TRBV7-9 and TRBJ2-7): DTGVSQNPRHKITKRGQNVTFRCDPISEHNRLYWYRQTLGQGPEFLTYFQNEAQLEKSRLLSDRFSAERPKGSFSTLEIQRTEQGDSAMYLCASTRSGGNEQYFGPGTRLTVT.